This entry concerns a single T cell receptor beta chain. The CDR3 is 16 residues long. Germline V CDR1 and CDR2: DFQATT, SNEGSKA (reference sequence). V dropped 2 bases and J dropped 10; count of bases not matched to a gene: 11. The data are from a study of identical twins. Each CDR3 protein gets one entry after TCRdb re-called the 5' RACE reads with MiXCR. The table shows 1.5 million to 2 million distinct CDR3 sequences, with about 31% occurring only once. V usage is TRBV20-1 and J usage is TRBJ2-1; 13 bases match TRBD2. The sequencing sample was made of cord blood. The sequence was collected from a newborn girl in good health. Here the CDR3 DNA reads TGCAGTGCTAGACGACGGACTAGCGGGAGTCTTGGCGAGCAGTTCTTC. This sequence encodes CSARRRTSGSLGEQFF.